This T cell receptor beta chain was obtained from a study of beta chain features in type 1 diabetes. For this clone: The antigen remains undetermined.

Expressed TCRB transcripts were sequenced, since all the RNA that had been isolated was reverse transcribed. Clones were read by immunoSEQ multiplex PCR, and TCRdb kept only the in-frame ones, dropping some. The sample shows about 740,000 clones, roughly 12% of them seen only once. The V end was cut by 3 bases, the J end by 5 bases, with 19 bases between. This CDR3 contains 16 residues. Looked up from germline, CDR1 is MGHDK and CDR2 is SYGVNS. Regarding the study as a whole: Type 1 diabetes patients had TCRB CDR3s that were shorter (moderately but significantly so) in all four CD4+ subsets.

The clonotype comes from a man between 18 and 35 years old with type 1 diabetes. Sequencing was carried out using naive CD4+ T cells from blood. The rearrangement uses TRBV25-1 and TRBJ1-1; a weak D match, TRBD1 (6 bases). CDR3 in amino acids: CASSDNRDPVGTEAFF. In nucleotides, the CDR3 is TGTGCCAGCAGTGATAACAGGGACCCCGTAGGAACTGAAGCTTTCTTT.